This paragraph reports one T cell receptor (beta chain). The data originate from a study of T cells in tuberculosis. Method: immunoSEQ multiplex PCR; TCRdb's copy keeps in-frame clones and lacks some. The table lists 35,000 to 55,000 clones, about 94% of them singletons, with about 1.8% in the top ten. This CDR3 spans 13 amino acids. The sequencing sample was made of PBMCs. The receptor was derived from a donor between 10 and 35 years old with latent tuberculosis or without tuberculosis infection. Some clones in this sample may be carry-over from other donors' samples. This sequence joins TRBV21-1 and TRBJ2-7; the D segment call TRBD1 is taken from the table without a DNA check. TRBV21-1 is a recognized pseudogene. The CDR3 protein is CASSKEGTHEQYF. The CDR3 nucleotides read TGTGCCAGCAGCAAAGAGGGGACACACGAGCAGTACTTC.